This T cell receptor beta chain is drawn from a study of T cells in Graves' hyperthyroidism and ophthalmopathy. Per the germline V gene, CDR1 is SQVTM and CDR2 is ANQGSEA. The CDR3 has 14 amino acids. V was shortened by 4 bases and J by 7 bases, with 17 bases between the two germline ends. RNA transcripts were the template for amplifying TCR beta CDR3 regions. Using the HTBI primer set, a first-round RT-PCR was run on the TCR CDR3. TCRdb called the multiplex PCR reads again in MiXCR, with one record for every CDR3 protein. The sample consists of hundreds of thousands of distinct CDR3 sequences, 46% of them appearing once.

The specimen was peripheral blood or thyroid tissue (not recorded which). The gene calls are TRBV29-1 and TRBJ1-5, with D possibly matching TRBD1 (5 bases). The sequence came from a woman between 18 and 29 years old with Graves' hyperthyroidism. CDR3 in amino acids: CSVVQGGVGQPQHF. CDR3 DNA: TGCAGCGTTGTGCAGGGAGGGGTTGGACAGCCCCAGCATTTT.